This TCR beta chain was found in a study of early T cells in non-severe SARS-CoV-2 infection. Study information: From unsorted whole blood, bulk RNA was sequenced, and the chains remained unpaired. Regarding the study as a whole: Clonotype matching in VDJdb favored anti-spike CD8 responses and did not capture private and CD4 specificities.

Attached unique molecular identifiers marked individual cDNA molecules. TCRdb passed the 5' RACE reads through MiXCR, listing each CDR3 protein once. The table shows 70,000 or so distinct CDR3 sequences, with around 12% occurring only once. Details on this clonotype: Antigen unknown.

The CDR3 is made up of 12 amino acids. Germline V CDR1 and CDR2: SQVTM, ANQGSEA. J gave up 10 bases and V 6 bases, and 11 bases lay outside the gene matches. This clonotype was sampled from an adult who was a healthcare worker with PCR-confirmed SARS-CoV-2 infection or an uninfected control (not recorded which). Source material: whole blood. The chain combines TRBV29-1 with TRBJ1-2; 7 bases line up with TRBD1. CDR3 amino acids: CSVITGDSDYTF. The DNA for the CDR3 is TGCAGCGTCATAACAGGGGATAGTGACTACACCTTC. Supplemented by reference TRBV29-1 and TRBJ1-2, the full variable domain reads SAVISQKPSRDICQRGTSLTIQCQVDSQVTMMFWYRQQPGQSLTLIATANQGSEATYESGFVIDKFPISRPNLTFSTLTVSNMSPEDSSIYLCSVITGDSDYTFGSGTRLTVV.